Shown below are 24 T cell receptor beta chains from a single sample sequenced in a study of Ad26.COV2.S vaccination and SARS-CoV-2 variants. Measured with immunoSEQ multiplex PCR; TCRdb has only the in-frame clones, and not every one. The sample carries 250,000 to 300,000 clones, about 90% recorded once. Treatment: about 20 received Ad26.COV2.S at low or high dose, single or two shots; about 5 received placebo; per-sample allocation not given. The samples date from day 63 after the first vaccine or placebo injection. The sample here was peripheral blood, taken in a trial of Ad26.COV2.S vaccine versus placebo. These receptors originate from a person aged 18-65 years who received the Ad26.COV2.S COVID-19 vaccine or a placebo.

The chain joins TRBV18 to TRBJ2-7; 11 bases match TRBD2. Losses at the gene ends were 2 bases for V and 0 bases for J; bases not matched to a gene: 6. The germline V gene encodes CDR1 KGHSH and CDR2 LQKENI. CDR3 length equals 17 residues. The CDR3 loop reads CASSPVSGRAGSYEQYF. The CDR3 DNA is TGTGCCAGCTCACCAGTTAGCGGGAGGGCCGGCTCCTACGAGCAGTACTTC.

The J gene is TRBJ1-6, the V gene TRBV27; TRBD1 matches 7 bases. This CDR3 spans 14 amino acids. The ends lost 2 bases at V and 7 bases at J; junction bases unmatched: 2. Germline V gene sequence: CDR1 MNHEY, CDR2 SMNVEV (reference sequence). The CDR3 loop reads CASSLTGENSPLHF. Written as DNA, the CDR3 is TGTGCCAGCAGTTTAACAGGGGAGAATTCACCCCTCCACTTT.

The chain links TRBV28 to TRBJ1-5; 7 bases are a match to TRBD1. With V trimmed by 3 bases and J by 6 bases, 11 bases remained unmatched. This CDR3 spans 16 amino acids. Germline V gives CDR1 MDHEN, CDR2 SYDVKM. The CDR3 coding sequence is TGTGCCAGCAGTTTTGGTAGGGGAGGGGGCTCTCAGCCCCAGCATTTT. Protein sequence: CASSFGRGGGSQPQHF.

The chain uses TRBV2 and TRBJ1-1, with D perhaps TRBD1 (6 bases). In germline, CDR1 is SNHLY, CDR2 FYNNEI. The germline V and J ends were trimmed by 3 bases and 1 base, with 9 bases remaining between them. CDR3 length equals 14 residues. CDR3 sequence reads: CASSEDSANTEAFF. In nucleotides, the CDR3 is TGTGCCAGCAGTGAGGACAGCGCGAACACTGAAGCTTTCTTT. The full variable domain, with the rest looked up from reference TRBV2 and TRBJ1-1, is EPEVTQTPSHQVTQMGQEVILRCVPISNHLYFYWYRQILGQKVEFLVSFYNNEISEKSEIFDDQFSVERPDGSNFTLKIRSTKLEDSAMYFCASSEDSANTEAFFGQGTRLTVV.

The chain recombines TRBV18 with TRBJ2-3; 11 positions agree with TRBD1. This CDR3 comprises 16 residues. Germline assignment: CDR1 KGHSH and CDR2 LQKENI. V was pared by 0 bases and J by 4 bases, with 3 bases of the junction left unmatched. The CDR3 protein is CASSPPPGQGADTQYF. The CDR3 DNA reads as TGTGCCAGCTCACCACCCCCGGGACAGGGGGCAGATACGCAGTATTTT.

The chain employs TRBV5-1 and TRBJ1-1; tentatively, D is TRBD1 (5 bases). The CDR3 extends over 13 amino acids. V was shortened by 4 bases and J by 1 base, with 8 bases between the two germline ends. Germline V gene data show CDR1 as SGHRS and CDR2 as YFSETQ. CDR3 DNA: TGCGCCAGCAGCCAAGACAGGAACACTGAAGCTTTCTTT. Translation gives CASSQDRNTEAFF. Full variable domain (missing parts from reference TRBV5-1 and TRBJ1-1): KAGVTQTPRYLIKTRGQQVTLSCSPISGHRSVSWYQQTPGQGLQFLFEYFSETQRNKGNFPGRFSGRQFSNSRSEMNVSTLELGDSALYLCASSQDRNTEAFFGQGTRLTVV.

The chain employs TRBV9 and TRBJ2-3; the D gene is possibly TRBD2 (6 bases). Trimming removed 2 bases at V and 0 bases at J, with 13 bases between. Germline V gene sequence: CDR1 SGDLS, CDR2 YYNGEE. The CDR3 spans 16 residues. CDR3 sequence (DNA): TGTGCCAGCAGCGTGCGCGGGGACCTTAGCACAGATACGCAGTATTTT. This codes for CASSVRGDLSTDTQYF.

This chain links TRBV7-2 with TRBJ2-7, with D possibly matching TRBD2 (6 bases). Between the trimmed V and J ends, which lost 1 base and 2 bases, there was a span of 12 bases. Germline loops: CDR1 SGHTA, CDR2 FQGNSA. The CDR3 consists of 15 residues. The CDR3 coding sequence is TGTGCCAGCAGCTTAGGGAGGGGAGGCCCCTACGAGCAGTACTTC. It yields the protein CASSLGRGGPYEQYF. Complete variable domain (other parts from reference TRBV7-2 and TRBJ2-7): GAGVSQSPSNKVTEKGKDVELRCDPISGHTALYWYRQSLGQGLEFLIYFQGNSAPDKSGLPSDRFSAERTGGSVSTLTIQRTQQEDSAVYLCASSLGRGGPYEQYFGPGTRLTVT.

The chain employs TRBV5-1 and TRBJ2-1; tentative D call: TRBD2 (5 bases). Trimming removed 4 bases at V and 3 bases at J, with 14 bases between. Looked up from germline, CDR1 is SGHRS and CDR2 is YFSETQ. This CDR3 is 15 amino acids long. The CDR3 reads CASSKAAGVYNEQFF. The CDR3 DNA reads TGCGCCAGCAGCAAAGCCGCCGGGGTCTACAATGAGCAGTTCTTC.

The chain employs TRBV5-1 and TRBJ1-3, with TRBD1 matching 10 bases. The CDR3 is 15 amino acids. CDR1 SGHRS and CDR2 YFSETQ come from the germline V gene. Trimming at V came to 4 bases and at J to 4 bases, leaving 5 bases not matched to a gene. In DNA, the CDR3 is TGCGCCAGCAGCGCTGGGACAGGGGCAGGAAACACCATATATTTT. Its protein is CASSAGTGAGNTIYF.

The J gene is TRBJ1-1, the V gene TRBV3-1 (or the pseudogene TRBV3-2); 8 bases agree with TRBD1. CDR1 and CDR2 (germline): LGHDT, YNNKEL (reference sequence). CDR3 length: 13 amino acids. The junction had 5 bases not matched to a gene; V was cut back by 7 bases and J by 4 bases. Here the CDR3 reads CASTQGGATEAFF. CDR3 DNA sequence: TGTGCCAGCACACAGGGGGGAGCCACTGAAGCTTTCTTT.

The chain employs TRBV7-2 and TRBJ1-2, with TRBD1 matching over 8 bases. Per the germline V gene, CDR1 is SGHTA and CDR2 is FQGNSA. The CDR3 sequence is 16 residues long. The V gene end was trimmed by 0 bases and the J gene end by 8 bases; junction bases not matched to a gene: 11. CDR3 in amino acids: CASSLAAGQGPQGYTF. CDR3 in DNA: TGTGCCAGCAGCTTAGCGGCCGGACAGGGTCCACAGGGCTACACCTTC.

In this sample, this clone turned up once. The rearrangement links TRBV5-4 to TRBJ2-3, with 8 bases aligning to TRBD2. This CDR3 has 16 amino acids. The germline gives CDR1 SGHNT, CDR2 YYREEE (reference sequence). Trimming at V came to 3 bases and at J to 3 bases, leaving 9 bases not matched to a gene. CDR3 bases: TGTGCCAGCAGCTCGGGGGGGGCAGGGTTGACAGATACGCAGTATTTT. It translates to CASSSGGAGLTDTQYF.

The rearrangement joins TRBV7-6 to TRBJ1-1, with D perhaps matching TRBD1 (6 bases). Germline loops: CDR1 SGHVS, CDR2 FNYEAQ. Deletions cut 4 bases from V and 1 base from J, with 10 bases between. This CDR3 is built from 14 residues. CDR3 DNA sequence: TGTGCCAGCAGCTCGAACAGGGCGAACACTGAAGCTTTCTTT. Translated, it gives CASSSNRANTEAFF. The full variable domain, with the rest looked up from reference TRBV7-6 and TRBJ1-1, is GAGVSQSPRYKVTKRGQDVALRCDPISGHVSLYWYRQALGQGPEFLTYFNYEAQQDKSGLPNDRFSAERPEGSISTLTIQRTEQRDSAMYRCASSSNRANTEAFFGQGTRLTVV.

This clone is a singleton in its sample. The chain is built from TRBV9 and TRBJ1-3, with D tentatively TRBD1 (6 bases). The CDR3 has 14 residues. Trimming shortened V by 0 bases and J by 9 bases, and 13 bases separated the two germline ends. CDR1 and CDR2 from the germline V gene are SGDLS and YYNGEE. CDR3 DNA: TGTGCCAGCAGCGTAGATGGGGGGCTGAGCACCATATATTTT. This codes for CASSVDGGLSTIYF.

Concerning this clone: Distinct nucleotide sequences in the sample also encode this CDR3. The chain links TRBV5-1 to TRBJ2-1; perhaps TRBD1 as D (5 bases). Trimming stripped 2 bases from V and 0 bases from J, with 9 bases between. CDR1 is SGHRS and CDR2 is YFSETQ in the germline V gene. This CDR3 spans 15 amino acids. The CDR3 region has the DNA TGCGCCAGCAGCTTAGGGGTTAGCTCCTACAATGAGCAGTTCTTC. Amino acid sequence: CASSLGVSSYNEQFF.

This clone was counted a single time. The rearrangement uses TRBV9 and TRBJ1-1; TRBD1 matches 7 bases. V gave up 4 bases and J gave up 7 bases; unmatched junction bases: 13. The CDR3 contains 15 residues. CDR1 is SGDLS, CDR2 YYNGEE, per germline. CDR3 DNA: TGTGCCAGCAGCCCCTATCGAGGGGGCGCAGGTGAAGCTTTCTTT. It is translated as CASSPYRGGAGEAFF.

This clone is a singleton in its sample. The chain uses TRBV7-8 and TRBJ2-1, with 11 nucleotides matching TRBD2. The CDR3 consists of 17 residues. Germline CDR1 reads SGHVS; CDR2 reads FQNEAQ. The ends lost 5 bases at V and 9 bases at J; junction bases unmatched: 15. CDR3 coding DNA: TGTGCCAGCAGCAGAGCCGCGGCTAGCGGGAGGAGGGGTGAGCAGTTCTTC. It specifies CASSRAAASGRRGEQFF.

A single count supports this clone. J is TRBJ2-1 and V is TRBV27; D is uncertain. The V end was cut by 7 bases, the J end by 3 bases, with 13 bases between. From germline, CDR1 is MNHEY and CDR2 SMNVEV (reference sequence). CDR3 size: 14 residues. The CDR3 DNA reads TGTGCCAGCACGGCCGGGCTAGGCTACAATGAGCAGTTCTTC. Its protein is CASTAGLGYNEQFF.

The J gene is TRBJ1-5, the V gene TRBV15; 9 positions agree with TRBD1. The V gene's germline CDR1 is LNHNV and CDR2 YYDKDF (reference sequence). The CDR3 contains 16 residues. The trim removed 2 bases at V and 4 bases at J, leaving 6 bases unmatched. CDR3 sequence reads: CATSRTGTGWNQPQHF. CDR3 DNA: TGTGCCACCAGCAGAACCGGGACAGGGTGGAATCAGCCCCAGCATTTT.

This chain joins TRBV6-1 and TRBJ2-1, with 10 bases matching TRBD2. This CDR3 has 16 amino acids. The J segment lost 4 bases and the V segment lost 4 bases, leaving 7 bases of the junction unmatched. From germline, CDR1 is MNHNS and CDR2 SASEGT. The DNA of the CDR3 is TGTGCCAGCAGTGTGGAAGCGGGAGGGCGATACAATGAGCAGTTCTTC. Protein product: CASSVEAGGRYNEQFF.

The CDR3 DNA is TGTGCCAGCACCGGGACAAAGAACACCGGGGAGCTGTTTTTT. Translating gives CASTGTKNTGELFF. The V and J genes are TRBV6-1 and TRBJ2-2; D is possibly TRBD1 (6 bases). Trimming left V 7 bases short and J 1 base short, with 10 bases between. Germline loops: CDR1 MNHNS, CDR2 SASEGT. The CDR3 is 14 amino acids.

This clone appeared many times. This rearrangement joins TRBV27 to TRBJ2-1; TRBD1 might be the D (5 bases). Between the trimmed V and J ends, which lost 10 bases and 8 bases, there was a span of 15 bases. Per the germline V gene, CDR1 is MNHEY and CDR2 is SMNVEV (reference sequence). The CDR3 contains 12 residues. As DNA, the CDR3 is TGTGCCACCCACCTAGGGGTCGATGAGCAGTTCTTC. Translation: CATHLGVDEQFF.

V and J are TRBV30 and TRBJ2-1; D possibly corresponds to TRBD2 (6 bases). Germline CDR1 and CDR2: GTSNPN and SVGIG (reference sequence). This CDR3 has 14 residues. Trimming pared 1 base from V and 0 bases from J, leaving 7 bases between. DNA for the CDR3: TGTGCCTGGAGTGCGGGGGTCTCCTACAATGAGCAGTTCTTC. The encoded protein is CAWSAGVSYNEQFF.